These 12 T cell receptor beta chains share one sample of origin, sequenced in a study of blood T cell repertoires in COVID-19. Repertoires were generated with immunoSEQ multiplex PCR, while TCRdb's copy carries only in-frame clones and drops some. The profile covers roughly 69,000 clones, with nearly 90% appearing a single time and about 5% taken by the ten largest. Sequenced: peripheral blood. The receptor set was obtained from a man between 45 and 60 years old with acute or convalescent COVID-19.

The chain links TRBV27 to TRBJ2-4; 11 bases align to TRBD2. The CDR3 is 16 amino acids. V lost 5 bases and J lost 0; bases outside the gene matches: 3. In germline, CDR1 is MNHEY, CDR2 SMNVEV (reference sequence). The CDR3 bases are TGTGCCAGCAGTGAACTAGCGGGAGAAGCCAAAAACATTCAGTACTTC. This sequence encodes CASSELAGEAKNIQYF.

The chain uses TRBV7-8 and TRBJ1-5; D is unclear. CDR1 is SGHVS and CDR2 is FQNEAQ in the germline V gene. This CDR3 is 13 amino acids long. Trimming stripped 1 base from V and 7 bases from J, with 8 bases between. CDR3 sequence: CASSLVGAQPQHF. The CDR3 DNA follows: TGTGCCAGCAGCTTAGTGGGAGCGCAGCCCCAGCATTTT.

This chain joins TRBV19 and TRBJ2-2; D ambiguous. The CDR3 covers 12 residues. Germline CDR1 reads LNHDA; CDR2 reads SQIVND (reference sequence). Trimming shortened V by 6 bases and J by 1 base, and 3 bases separated the two germline ends. CDR3 residues: CASRRNTGELFF. Here the CDR3 DNA reads TGTGCCAGTAGGAGGAACACCGGGGAGCTGTTTTTT. The variable domain in full, with the rest retrieved from reference TRBV19 and TRBJ2-2, is DGGITQSPKYLFRKEGQNVTLSCEQNLNHDAMYWYRQDPGQGLRLIYYSQIVNDFQKGDIAEGYSVSREKKESFPLTVTSAQKNPTAFYLCASRRNTGELFFGEGSRLTVL.

This chain joins TRBV5-4 and TRBJ2-3, with D unclear. Per the germline V gene, CDR1 is SGHNT and CDR2 is YYREEE (reference sequence). The CDR3 length is 12 residues. V was trimmed by 3 bases and J by 3 bases, leaving 5 bases between them. CDR3 protein: CASSSSTDTQYF. The CDR3 bases are TGTGCCAGCAGCTCTTCGACAGATACGCAGTATTTT. Full variable domain (remainder filled in from reference TRBV5-4 and TRBJ2-3): ETGVTQSPTHLIKTRGQQVTLRCSSQSGHNTVSWYQQALGQGPQFIFQYYREEENGRGNFPPRFSGLQFPNYSSELNVNALELDDSALYLCASSSSTDTQYFGPGTRLTVL.

This clone was seen once. The CDR3 DNA reads TGTGCCAGCTCAAAAGAGACAGGGCCGAGCTCTGGAAACACCATATATTTT. Translation: CASSKETGPSSGNTIYF. The chain uses TRBV18 and TRBJ1-3; 7 bases are shared with TRBD1. CDR1 KGHSH and CDR2 LQKENI come from the germline V gene. V lost 5 bases and J lost 0; bases outside the gene matches: 10. There are 17 residues in the CDR3.

A few counts support this clone. The V call is TRBV15, the J call TRBJ1-3, with D possibly TRBD1 on 5 matching bases. Per the germline V gene, CDR1 is LNHNV and CDR2 is YYDKDF (reference sequence). This CDR3 is built from 14 residues. Trimming cost V 3 bases and J 3 bases, with 9 bases left between them. The CDR3 bases are TGTGCCACCAGCAGTGGGGGGGTTGGAAACACCATATATTTT. Translating gives CATSSGGVGNTIYF.

The chain is built from TRBV4-3 and TRBJ2-7, with D perhaps TRBD2 (6 bases). Deletions cut 1 base from V and 2 bases from J, with 9 bases between. The CDR3 runs to 14 residues. Germline values: CDR1 LGHNA, CDR2 YSLEER. DNA for the CDR3: TGCGCCAGCAGCCAAGGGTGGGGGGCCTACGAGCAGTACTTC. Protein sequence: CASSQGWGAYEQYF.

This chain uses TRBV7-2 with TRBJ2-6; D is possibly TRBD2 (6 bases). This CDR3 comprises 18 residues. Between the trimmed V and J ends, which lost 4 bases and 3 bases, there was a span of 19 bases. CDR1 is SGHTA, CDR2 FQGNSA, per germline. CDR3 loop: CASSSHPLTGVGANVLTF. The CDR3, as DNA: TGTGCCAGCAGCTCACACCCCCTAACGGGAGTTGGGGCCAACGTCCTGACTTTC.

This clone was counted a single time. The chain uses TRBV7-8 and TRBJ2-7; 8 nucleotides agree with TRBD1. V lost 2 bases to trimming and J lost 4 bases; unmatched junction nucleotides: 10. Germline assignment: CDR1 SGHVS and CDR2 FQNEAQ. CDR3 length equals 16 residues. The CDR3 sequence: CASSLFGDRGRYEQYF. DNA for the CDR3: TGTGCCAGCAGCTTATTTGGTGACAGGGGTCGATACGAGCAGTACTTC.

This clone has more than one count but fewer than ten. The chain joins TRBV5-6 to TRBJ2-1, with 11 bases fitting TRBD2. The CDR3 spans 18 residues. Germline CDR1 SGHDT, CDR2 YYEEEE. Trimming removed 0 bases from V and 5 bases from J; junction bases left unmatched: 10. CDR3: CASSLVRRGLAENNEQFF. Here the CDR3 DNA reads TGTGCCAGCAGCTTGGTGCGAAGGGGACTAGCGGAAAACAATGAGCAGTTCTTC.

This clone was detected once. The chain links TRBV7-8 to TRBJ1-5, with a possible D match to TRBD1 (6 bases). This CDR3 has 13 residues. V was shortened by 8 bases and J by 9 bases, with 17 bases between the two germline ends. Germline loops: CDR1 SGHVS, CDR2 FQNEAQ. Here the CDR3 DNA reads TGTGCCAGCTCCCGACAGGTGGGGACGCCCCAGCATTTT. Encoded protein: CASSRQVGTPQHF.

The chain is built from TRBV11-3 and TRBJ2-3; 12 nucleotides agree with TRBD2. The J segment lost 3 bases and the V segment lost 3 bases, leaving 4 bases of the junction unmatched. CDR3 length: 16 residues. Germline CDR1 reads SGHNT; CDR2 reads YENEEA. The CDR3 protein is CASSFQTSGSTDTQYF. Written as DNA, the CDR3 is TGTGCCAGCAGCTTCCAGACTAGCGGGAGTACAGATACGCAGTATTTT.